This TCR beta chain was sequenced for a study of Ad26.COV2.S vaccination and SARS-CoV-2 variants. The treatment is: approximately 18 received Ad26.COV2.S at low or high dose, single or two shots; several received placebo; per-sample allocation not given. Each sample was drawn 63 days after the first injection (of vaccine or placebo). Donation came from an adult in Boston who was aged 18-55 years. Vaccine was an Ad26 vector expressing Wuhan-strain SARS-CoV-2 spike. Germline V CDR1 and CDR2: SGHAT, FQNNGV. The CDR3 is 14 amino acids. The germline V and J ends were trimmed by 1 base and 5 bases, with 11 bases remaining between them. The protocol was immunoSEQ multiplex PCR, while the TCRdb copy is restricted to in-frame clones and leaves out a portion. The data hold 400,000 or so clones, with 70% to 90% observed a single time.

The TCR comes from a person aged 18-60 years who received the Ad26.COV2.S COVID-19 vaccine or a placebo. This specimen consisted of peripheral blood, obtained in a trial of Ad26.COV2.S vaccine versus placebo. V is TRBV11-2 and J is TRBJ1-2; weak D call: TRBD1 (6 bases). CDR3 coding DNA: TGTGCCAGCAGCTTAGGTACAGGGAGGTATGGCTACACCTTC. This sequence encodes CASSLGTGRYGYTF.